Only one count was recorded for the clone carrying this TCR beta chain. Its antigen remains unknown. Using about 0.2 ug DNA, about 29,000 T cell genomes, the sorted-subset replicate PCRs were run. Sequenced by immunoSEQ multiplex PCR; TCRdb stores in-frame clones only, minus some. The sample carries 2 million to 2.5 million clones, nearly 97% recorded once. Only Caucasian adults living in Nashville, Tennessee made up the donor group. The entry originates in a study of shared clonotypes between healthy human individuals. Study-wide results and limits: Between a handful of donors, naive CD4 clonotypes were shared at a level of about 5%.

With V trimmed by 5 bases and J by 6 bases, 4 bases remained unmatched. The CDR3 is made up of 11 amino acids. CDR1 is DFQATT, CDR2 SNEGSKA, per germline (reference sequence). Sequenced input: naive CD4+ T cells sorted from blood. The subset was: CD45RA+ positively selected. The sequence was collected from a man between 18 and 29 years old in good health. This chain uses TRBV20-1 with TRBJ2-7, with 7 bases lining up with TRBD1. The CDR3 bases are TGCAGTGCTGACAGGGTTCGCGAGCAGTACTTC. This gives the protein CSADRVREQYF.